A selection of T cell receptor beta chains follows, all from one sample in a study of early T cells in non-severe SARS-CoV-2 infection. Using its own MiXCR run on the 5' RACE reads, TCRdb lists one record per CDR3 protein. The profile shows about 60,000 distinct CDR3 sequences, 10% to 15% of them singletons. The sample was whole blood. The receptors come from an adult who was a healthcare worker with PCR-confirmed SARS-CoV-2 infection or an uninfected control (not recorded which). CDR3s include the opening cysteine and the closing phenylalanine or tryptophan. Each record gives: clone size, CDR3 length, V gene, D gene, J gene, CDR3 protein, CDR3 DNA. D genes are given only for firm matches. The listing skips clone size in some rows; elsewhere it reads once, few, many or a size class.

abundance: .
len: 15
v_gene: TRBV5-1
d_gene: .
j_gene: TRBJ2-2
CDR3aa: CASSLVQAYTGELFF
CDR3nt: TGCGCCAGCAGCTTGGTCCAGGCCTACACCGGGGAGCTGTTTTTT

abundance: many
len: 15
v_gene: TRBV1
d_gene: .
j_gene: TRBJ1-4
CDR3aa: CTSSQDWQDNEKLFF
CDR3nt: TGCACCAGCAGCCAAGATTGGCAGGATAATGAAAAACTGTTTTTT

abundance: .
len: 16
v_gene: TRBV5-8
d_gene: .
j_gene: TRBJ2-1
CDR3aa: CASSPQKGGSYNEQFF
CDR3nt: TGTGCCAGCAGCCCCCAAAAGGGAGGTTCCTACAATGAGCAGTTCTTC

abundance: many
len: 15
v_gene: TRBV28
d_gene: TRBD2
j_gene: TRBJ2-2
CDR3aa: CASSRLAGNTGELFF
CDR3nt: TGTGCCAGCAGTAGACTAGCGGGAAACACCGGGGAGCTGTTTTTT

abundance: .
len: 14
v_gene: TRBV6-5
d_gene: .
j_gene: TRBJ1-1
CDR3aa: CASSRDRTDAEAFF
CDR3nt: TGTGCCAGCAGCCGAGACAGGACCGACGCTGAAGCTTTCTTT

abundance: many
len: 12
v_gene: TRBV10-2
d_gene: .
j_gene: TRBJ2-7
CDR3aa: CASKDESHEQYF
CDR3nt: TGCGCCAGCAAGGACGAGTCCCACGAGCAGTACTTC

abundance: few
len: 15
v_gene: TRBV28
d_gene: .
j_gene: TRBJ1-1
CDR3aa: CASSFGSVAGTEAFF
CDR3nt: TGTGCCAGCAGTTTCGGGTCAGTGGCCGGAACTGAAGCTTTCTTT

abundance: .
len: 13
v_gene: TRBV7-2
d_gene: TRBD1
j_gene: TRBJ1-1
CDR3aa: CASSRQGNTEAFF
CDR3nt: TGTGCCAGCAGTAGACAGGGTAACACTGAAGCTTTCTTT

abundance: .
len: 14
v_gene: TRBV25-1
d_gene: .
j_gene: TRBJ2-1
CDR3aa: CASSEPSRGNEQFF
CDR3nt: TGTGCCAGCAGTGAACCCTCGCGAGGCAATGAGCAGTTCTTC

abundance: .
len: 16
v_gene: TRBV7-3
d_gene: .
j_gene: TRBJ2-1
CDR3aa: CASSPGSGVHYNEQFF
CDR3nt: TGTGCCAGCAGCCCGGGATCAGGGGTACACTACAATGAGCAGTTCTTC

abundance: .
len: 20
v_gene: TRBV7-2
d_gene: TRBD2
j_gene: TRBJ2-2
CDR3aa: CASSSSPPGTSGGRAGELFF
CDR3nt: TGTGCCAGCAGCTCATCACCACCCGGGACTAGCGGGGGGAGAGCCGGGGAGCTGTTTTTT

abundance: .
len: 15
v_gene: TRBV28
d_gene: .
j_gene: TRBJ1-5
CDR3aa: CASREGTDSNQPQHF
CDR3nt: TGTGCCAGCAGAGAGGGGACGGATAGCAATCAGCCCCAGCATTTT

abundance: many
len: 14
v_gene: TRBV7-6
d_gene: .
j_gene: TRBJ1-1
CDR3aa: CASSLQGWNTEAFF
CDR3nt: TGTGCCAGCAGCTTACAGGGGTGGAACACTGAAGCTTTCTTT

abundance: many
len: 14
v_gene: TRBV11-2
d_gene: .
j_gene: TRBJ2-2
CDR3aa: CASSLLTLTGELFF
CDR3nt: TGTGCCAGCAGCTTATTGACATTGACCGGGGAGCTGTTTTTT

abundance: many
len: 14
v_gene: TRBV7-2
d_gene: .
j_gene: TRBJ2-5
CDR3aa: CASSLAATRETQYF
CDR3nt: TGTGCCAGCAGCTTAGCGGCCACCCGGGAGACCCAGTACTTC

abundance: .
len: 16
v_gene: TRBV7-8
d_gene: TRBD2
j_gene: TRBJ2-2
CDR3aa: CASSLGASGGIGELFF
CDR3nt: TGTGCCAGCAGCTTAGGGGCTAGCGGGGGGATCGGGGAGCTGTTTTTT

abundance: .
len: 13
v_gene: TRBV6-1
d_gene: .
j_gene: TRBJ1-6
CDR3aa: CASGGTRGSPLHF
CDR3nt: TGTGCCAGCGGTGGGACCAGGGGATCACCCCTCCACTTT

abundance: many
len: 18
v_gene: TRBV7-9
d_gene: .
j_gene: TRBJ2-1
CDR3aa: CASSSRAAPGNSYNEQFF
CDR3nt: TGTGCCAGCAGCTCCAGGGCCGCGCCCGGGAATTCCTACAATGAGCAGTTCTTC

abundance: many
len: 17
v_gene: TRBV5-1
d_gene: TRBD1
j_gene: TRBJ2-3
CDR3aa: CASSRMFPGTVGDTQYF
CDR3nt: TGCGCCAGCAGCCGGATGTTCCCCGGGACAGTAGGGGATACGCAGTATTTT

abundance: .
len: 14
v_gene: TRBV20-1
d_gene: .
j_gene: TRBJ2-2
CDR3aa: CSARDYRNTGELFF
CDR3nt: TGCAGTGCTAGAGATTACAGGAACACCGGGGAGCTGTTTTTT

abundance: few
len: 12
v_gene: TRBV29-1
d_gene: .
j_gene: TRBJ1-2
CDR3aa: CSVLWTSYGYTF
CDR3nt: TGCAGCGTTCTATGGACAAGCTATGGCTACACCTTC

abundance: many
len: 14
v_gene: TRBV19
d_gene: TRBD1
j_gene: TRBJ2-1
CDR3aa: CASSPGQGNNEQFF
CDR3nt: TGTGCCAGTAGTCCGGGACAGGGAAACAATGAGCAGTTCTTC

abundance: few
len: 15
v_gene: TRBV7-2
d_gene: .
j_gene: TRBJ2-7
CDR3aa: CASSLLGNPRYEQYF
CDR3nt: TGTGCCAGCAGCTTATTGGGGAATCCTCGGTACGAGCAGTACTTC

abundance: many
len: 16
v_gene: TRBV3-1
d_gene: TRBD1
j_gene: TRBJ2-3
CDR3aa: CASSRGQAISTDTQYF
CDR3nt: TGTGCCAGCAGCCGGGGACAGGCCATCTCCACAGATACGCAGTATTTT

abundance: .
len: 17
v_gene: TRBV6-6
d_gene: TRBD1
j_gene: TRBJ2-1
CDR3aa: CASSSSQGASSYNEQFF
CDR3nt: TGTGCCAGCAGTTCCTCGCAGGGGGCAAGCTCCTACAATGAGCAGTTCTTC

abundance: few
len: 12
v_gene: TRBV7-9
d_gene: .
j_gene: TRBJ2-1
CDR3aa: CASSFGLNEQFF
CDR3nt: TGTGCCAGCAGCTTCGGACTAAATGAGCAGTTCTTC